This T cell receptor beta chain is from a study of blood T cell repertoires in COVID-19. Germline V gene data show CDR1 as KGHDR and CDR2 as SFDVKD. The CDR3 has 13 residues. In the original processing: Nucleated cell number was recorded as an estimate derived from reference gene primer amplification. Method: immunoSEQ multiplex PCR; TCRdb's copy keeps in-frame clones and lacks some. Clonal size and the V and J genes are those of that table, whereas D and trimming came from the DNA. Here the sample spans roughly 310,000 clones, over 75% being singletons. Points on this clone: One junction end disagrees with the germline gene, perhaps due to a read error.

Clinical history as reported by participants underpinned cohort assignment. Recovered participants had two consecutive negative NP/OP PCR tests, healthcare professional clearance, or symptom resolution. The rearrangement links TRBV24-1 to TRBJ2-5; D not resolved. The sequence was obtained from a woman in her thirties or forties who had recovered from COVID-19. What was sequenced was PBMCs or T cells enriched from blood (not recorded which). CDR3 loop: CATSDGHQETQYF. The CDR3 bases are TGTGCCACCAGTGATGGGCACCAGGAGACCCAGTACTTC.